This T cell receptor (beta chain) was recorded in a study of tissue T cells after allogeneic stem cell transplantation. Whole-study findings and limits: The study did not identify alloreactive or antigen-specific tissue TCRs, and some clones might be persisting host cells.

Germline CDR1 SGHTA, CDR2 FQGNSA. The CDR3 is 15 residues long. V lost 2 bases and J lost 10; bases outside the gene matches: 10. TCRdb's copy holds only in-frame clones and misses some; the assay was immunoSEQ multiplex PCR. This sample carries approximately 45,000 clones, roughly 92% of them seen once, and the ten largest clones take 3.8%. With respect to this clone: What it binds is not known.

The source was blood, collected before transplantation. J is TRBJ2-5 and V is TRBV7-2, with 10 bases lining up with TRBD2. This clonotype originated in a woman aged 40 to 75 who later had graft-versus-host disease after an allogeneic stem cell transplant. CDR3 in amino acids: CASSLPAGGLGNQYF. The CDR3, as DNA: TGTGCCAGCAGCTTACCAGCGGGAGGGCTGGGGAACCAGTACTTC. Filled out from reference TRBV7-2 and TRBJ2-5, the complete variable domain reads GAGVSQSPSNKVTEKGKDVELRCDPISGHTALYWYRQSLGQGLEFLIYFQGNSAPDKSGLPSDRFSAERTGGSVSTLTIQRTQQEDSAVYLCASSLPAGGLGNQYFGPGTRLLVL.